The T cell receptor (beta chain) described here comes from a study of neurological immune-mediated disorders (dated by TCRdb to 2018 to 2020). The study in broad terms: Among the approximately 34 multiple sclerosis patients, relapsing-remitting MS was present in some 31 and secondary progressive MS was present in 3. Using UMI-based sequencing, the study compared peripheral blood TCR-beta repertoires from patients with HTLV-I-associated myelopathy (HAM/TSP), patients with multiple sclerosis, and healthy controls. The cohort comprised 60 to 75 subjects: roughly 15 HAM/TSP patients, 34 multiple sclerosis patients and approximately 20 healthy controls. Alongside PBMC samples, the set of around 99 TCR-beta libraries contained longitudinal samples, technical triplicates, and paired CD4+ and CD8+ T-cell subsets that had been sorted. The paper's findings and limits, for the study overall: In a phylogenetic analysis, the repertoires of 18 out of 34 MS patients fell into a single cluster of related CDR3 sequences, pointing to a possible signature at the repertoire level. TCR clonal expansion was highest in HAM/TSP patients and lowest in MS patients, with MS patients falling below even healthy controls. Expanded clones from different subjects shared no identical CDR3 amino acid sequences, which suggests that TCR-beta repertoires were private in all groups. The MS cluster showed no association with clinical or MRI features, and the authors stated that larger cohorts are needed.

Libraries from unsorted PBMCs were made from 2 million PBMCs kept in RNAlater at -80 degrees C until RNA extraction. The multiple sclerosis patients were enrolled in a US clinical protocol that used magnetic resonance imaging to evaluate disease progression. Peripheral blood was subjected to Ficoll-Hypaque density gradient centrifugation to isolate PBMCs, which were then cryopreserved in liquid nitrogen. This clonotype was found a few times. Its antigen is unknown. Within one base of it there is no much larger clone, and no base qualities were kept. The germline V gene (reference sequence) supplies CDR1 MNHEY and CDR2 SMNVEV. V loses 1 base, J loses 2 bases, and the germline ends lie 11 bases apart. The CDR3 runs 15 amino acids, cysteine and phenylalanine included. Kept here is only the CDR3 DNA, which spans 45 bases and is read in frame from base 1. cDNA was synthesized by template-switch 5'RACE using a primer carrying a 10-nucleotide random unique molecular identifier by which each TCR transcript was tagged. Every sequencing run yielded over 190 million TCR-beta sequences covering 15-18 subjects. Total RNA was extracted with the RNeasy kit. The KAPA Real-time Library Amplification kit was used to amplify TCR-beta VDJ regions with primers targeting the TCR constant region and the 5'RACE anchor. Sample indexes and Illumina adaptors were added in a first PCR, after which library yield was increased in a second PCR. The roughly 650 bp TCR product was size-selected on a 2% E-gel SizeSelection system after Ampure bead purification. Before pooling, library quality was checked on a Bioanalyzer, concentration was measured with Qubit, and libraries were quantified with the Kapa Library Quantification kit. An Illumina HiSeq 2500 was used to sequence the libraries paired-end at 2 x 150 bp. To increase sequence diversity, about 25-31% phiX was spiked into each library pool. For the original study's pipeline: Quality-filtered reads were processed with the UMI-based MiGEC pipeline, and over 90% of raw TCR sequences were removed by the MiGEC pipeline during error correction. IMGT germline references were used for aligning VDJ genes, and each clonotype was defined as a unique CDR3 amino acid sequence together with its V-J genes. Clonal expansion, Shannon diversity, and CDR3 relatedness (CalcPairwiseDistances, ClusterSamples) were evaluated with VDJtools, and phylogenetic trees were built with CLCbio workbench. Expanded clones were defined as having at least 8 unique UMIs, based on coefficient-of-variation modelling across technical triplicates. The raw public data were reprocessed by TCRdb itself: fastp quality trimming at Q25, MiXCR clonotype calling, in-frame beta chains only. Merged by CDR3 protein, the rows form single entries marked with the most common genes and DNA. The V and J calls here are based on TCRdb, not the publication. A total of about 92,000 distinct CDR3 sequences appear in this sample, approximately 3.5% of them only once. The ten largest clones add up to just under 3% of the sample.

This chain joins TRBV27 to TRBJ2-5; the D assignment is uncertain and may be TRBD1 or TRBD2, with 5 bases supporting each. Sequencing input: PBMCs. This receptor was taken from a woman between 50 and 59 years old with multiple sclerosis. The CDR3 sequence is CASSLFGAPQETQYF. The DNA sequence is given as TGTGCCAGCAGTTTATTCGGGGCGCCTCAAGAGACCCAGTACTTC.